This TCR beta chain was identified during a study of blood T cell repertoires in COVID-19. In the study overall: Acute and convalescent COVID-19 specimens originated in the United States, Italy and Spain. T cells, B-cell-depleted T cells, or PBMCs supplied cDNA or gDNA.

The V segment lost 1 base and the J segment 2 bases; nucleotides outside the gene matches: 6. Germline values: CDR1 SGHAT, CDR2 FQNNGV. CDR3 length: 17 amino acids. In the original analysis: The authors estimated nucleated cell counts from reference gene primer amplification. TCRdb's table, derived via immunoSEQ multiplex PCR, lists solely in-frame clones and lacks some. D and trimming were read from the DNA, whereas the V and J calls and clone size are those reported in that table. The table lists approximately 150,000 clones, around 80% of them singletons. The genes are TRBV11-2 and TRBJ2-5; the match to TRBD2 covers 11 bases. The material sequenced was peripheral blood. The receptor's source is a man aged 50 or older with acute or convalescent COVID-19. The CDR3 spells CASSLVMLAGGQETQYF. The CDR3 nucleotides are TGTGCCAGCAGCTTAGTTATGCTAGCGGGGGGACAAGAGACCCAGTACTTC.